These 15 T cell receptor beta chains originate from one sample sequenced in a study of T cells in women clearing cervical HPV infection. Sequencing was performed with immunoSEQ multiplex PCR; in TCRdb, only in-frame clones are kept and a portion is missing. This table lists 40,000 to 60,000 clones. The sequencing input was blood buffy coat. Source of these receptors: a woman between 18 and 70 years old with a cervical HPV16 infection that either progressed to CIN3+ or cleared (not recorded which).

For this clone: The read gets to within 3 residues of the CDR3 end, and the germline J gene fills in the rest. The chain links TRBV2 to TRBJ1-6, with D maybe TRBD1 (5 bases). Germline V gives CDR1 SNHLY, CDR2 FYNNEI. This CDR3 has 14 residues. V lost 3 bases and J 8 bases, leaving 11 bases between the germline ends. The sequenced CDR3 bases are TGTGCCAGCAGTGACTACAGGTCGGATTCACCC. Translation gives CASSDYRSDSP. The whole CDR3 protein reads CASSDYRSDSPLHF.

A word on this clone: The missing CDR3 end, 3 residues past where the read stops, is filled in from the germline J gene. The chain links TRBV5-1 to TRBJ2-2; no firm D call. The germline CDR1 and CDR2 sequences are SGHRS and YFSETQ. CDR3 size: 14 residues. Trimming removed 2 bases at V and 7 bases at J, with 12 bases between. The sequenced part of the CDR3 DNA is TGCGCCAGCAGCTTCGGCATGCGGAGCGGGGAG. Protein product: CASSFGMRSGE. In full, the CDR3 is CASSFGMRSGELFF.

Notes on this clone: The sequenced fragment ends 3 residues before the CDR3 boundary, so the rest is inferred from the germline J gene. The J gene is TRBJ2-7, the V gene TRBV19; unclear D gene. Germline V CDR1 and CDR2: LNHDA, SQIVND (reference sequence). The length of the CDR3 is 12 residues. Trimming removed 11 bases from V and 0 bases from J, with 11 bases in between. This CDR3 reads CASGPSSYEQYF. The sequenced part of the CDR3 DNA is TGTGCCTCCGGTCCAAGCTCCTACGAG.

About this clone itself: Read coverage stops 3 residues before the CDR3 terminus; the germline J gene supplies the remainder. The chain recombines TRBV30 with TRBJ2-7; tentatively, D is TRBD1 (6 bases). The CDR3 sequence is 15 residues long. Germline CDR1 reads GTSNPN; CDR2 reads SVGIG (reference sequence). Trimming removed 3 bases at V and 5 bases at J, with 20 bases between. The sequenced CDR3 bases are TGTGCCTGGAGCCGAGTGGGTCCAGGGGAGAACGAG. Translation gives CAWSRVGPGENE. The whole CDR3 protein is CAWSRVGPGENEQYF. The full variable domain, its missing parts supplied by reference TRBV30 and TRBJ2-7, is SQTIHQWPATLVQPVGSPLSLECTVEGTSNPNLYWYRQAAGRGLQLLFYSVGIGQISSEVPQNLSASRPQDRQFILSSKKLLLSDSGFYLCAWSRVGPGENEQYFGPGTRLTVT.

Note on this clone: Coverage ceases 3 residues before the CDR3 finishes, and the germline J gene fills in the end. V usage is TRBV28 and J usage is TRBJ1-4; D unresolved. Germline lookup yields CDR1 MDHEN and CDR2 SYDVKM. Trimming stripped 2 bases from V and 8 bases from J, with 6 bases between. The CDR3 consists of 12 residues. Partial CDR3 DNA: TGTGCCAGCAGTTTAGTGCAGGAAAAA. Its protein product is CASSLVQEK. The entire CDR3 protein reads CASSLVQEKLFF.

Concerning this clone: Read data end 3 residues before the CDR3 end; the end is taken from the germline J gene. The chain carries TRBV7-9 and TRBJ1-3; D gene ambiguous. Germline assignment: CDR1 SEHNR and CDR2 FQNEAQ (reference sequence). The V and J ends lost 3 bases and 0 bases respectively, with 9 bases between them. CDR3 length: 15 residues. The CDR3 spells CASSFSVGSGNTIYF. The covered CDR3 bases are TGTGCCAGCAGCTTCAGCGTAGGCTCTGGAAACACC.

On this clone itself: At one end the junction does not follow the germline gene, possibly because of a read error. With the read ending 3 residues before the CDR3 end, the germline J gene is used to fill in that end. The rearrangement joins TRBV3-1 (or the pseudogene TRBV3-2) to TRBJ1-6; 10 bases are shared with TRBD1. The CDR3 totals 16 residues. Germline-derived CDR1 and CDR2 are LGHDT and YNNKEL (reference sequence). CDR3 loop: CASSQVTGTGDSPLHF. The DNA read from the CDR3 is TGTGCCAGCAGTCAAGTTACCGGGACAGGGGATTCACCC.

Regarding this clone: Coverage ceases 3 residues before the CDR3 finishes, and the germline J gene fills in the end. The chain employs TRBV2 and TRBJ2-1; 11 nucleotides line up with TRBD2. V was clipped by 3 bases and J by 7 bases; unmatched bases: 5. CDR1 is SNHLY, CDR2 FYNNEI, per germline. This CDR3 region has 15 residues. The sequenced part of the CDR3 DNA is TGTGCCAGCAGTGAGGGACTAGCGGAAAAAAATGAG. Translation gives CASSEGLAEKNE. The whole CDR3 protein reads CASSEGLAEKNEQFF.

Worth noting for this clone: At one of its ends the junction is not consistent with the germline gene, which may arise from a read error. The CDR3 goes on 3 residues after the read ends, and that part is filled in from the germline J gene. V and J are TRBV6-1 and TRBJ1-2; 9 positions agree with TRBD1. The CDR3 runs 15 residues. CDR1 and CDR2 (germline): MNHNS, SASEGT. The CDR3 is CASREGTGFSYGYTF. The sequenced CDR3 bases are TGTGCCAGCAGGGAAGGGACAGGGTTTTCCTATGGC.

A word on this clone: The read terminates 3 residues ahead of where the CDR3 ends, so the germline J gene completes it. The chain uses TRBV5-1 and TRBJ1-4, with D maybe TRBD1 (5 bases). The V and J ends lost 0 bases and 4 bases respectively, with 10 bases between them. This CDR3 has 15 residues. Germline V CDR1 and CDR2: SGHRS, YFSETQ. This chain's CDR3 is CASSLGGSFNEKLFF. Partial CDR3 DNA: TGCGCCAGCAGCTTGGGGGGCAGCTTTAATGAAAAA.

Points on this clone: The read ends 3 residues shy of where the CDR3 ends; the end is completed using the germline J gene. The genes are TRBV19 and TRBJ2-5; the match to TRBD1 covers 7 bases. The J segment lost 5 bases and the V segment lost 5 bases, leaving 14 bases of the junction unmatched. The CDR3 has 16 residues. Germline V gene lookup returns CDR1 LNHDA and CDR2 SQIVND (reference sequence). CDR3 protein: CASSYETGRPVETQYF. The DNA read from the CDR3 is TGTGCCAGTAGTTACGAGACAGGGCGACCGGTTGAGACC.

The covered CDR3 bases are TGTGCCAGCAGCTTACAGGCAACTAATGAAAAG. Amino acids: CASSLQATNEK. The entire CDR3 protein is CASSLQATNEKLFF. The rearrangement uses TRBV5-5 and TRBJ2-2; D is possibly TRBD1 (5 bases). The read ends 3 residues shy of where the CDR3 ends; the end is completed using the germline J gene. The CDR3 consists of 14 residues. Germline lookup yields CDR1 SGHKS and CDR2 YYEKEE (reference sequence). The complete variable domain, with remaining parts taken from reference TRBV5-5 and TRBJ2-2, reads DAGVTQSPTHLIKTRGQQVTLRCSPISGHKSVSWYQQVLGQGPQFIFQYYEKEERGRGNFPDRFSARQFPNYSSELNVNALLLGDSALYLCASSLQATNEKLFFGEGSRLTVL.

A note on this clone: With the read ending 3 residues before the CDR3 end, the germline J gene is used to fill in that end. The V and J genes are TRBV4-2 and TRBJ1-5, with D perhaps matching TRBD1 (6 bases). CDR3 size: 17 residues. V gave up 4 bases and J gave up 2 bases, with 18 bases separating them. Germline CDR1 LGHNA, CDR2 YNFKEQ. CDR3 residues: CASSPGQGMMGNQPQHF. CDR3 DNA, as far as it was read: TGTGCCAGCAGCCCCGGCCAGGGGATGATGGGCAATCAGCCC.

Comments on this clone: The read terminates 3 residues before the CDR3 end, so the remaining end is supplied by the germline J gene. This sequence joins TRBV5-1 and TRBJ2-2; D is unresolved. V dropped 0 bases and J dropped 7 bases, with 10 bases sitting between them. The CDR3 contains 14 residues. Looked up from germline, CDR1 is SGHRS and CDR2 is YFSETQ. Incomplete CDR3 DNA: TGCGCCAGCAGCTTGGGGCGGCCCAGCGGGGAG. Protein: CASSLGRPSGE. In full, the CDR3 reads CASSLGRPSGELFF.

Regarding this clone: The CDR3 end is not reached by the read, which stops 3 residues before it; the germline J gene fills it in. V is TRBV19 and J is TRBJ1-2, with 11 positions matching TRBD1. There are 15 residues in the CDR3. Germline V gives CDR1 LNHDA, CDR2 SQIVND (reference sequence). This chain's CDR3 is CASSVRTGGTYDYTF. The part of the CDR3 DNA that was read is TGTGCCAGTAGTGTGAGGACAGGGGGCACGTACGAC.